A selection of T cell receptor beta chains follows, all from one sample in a study of T cells after somatic rescue of genetic block. Produced via immunoSEQ multiplex PCR; TCRdb's table is partial and in-frame only. The table shows over 95,000 clones, with over 80% occurring only once. The material sequenced was peripheral blood mononuclear cells (PBMCs). These receptors were collected from a woman under 30. CDR3s include the opening cysteine and the closing phenylalanine or tryptophan. The order of the fields is V gene, clone size, J gene, CDR3 protein. Where a row states a size, it is once, few, many or the class of an expanded clone; other rows omit it.

v_call: TRBV15
clone_size: .
j_call: TRBJ2-3
cdr3_aa: CATSGPGFGTDTQYF

v_call: TRBV6-5
clone_size: .
j_call: TRBJ2-3
cdr3_aa: CASSYSGGVGDTQYF

v_call: TRBV5-4
clone_size: .
j_call: TRBJ1-5
cdr3_aa: CASSLGPHQPQHF

v_call: TRBV13
clone_size: .
j_call: TRBJ1-5
cdr3_aa: CASSLGPSTRNQPQHF

v_call: TRBV4-1
clone_size: .
j_call: TRBJ1-2
cdr3_aa: CASSPQTGRTNYGYTF

v_call: TRBV7-8
clone_size: once
j_call: TRBJ1-2
cdr3_aa: CASSIQGQKNYGYTF

v_call: TRBV7-7
clone_size: .
j_call: TRBJ2-2
cdr3_aa: CASSAGTSLNTGELFF

v_call: TRBV4-1
clone_size: .
j_call: TRBJ1-5
cdr3_aa: CASSQDRQAEQPQHF

v_call: TRBV25-1
clone_size: .
j_call: TRBJ2-3
cdr3_aa: CASSESSGGYSTDTQYF

v_call: TRBV30
clone_size: .
j_call: TRBJ1-2
cdr3_aa: CAWSPFGGEVGDGYTF

v_call: TRBV6-1
clone_size: .
j_call: TRBJ1-1
cdr3_aa: CASSERAPAFF

v_call: TRBV7-9
clone_size: .
j_call: TRBJ1-2
cdr3_aa: CASSLREYDGYTF

v_call: TRBV30
clone_size: once
j_call: TRBJ1-1
cdr3_aa: CAWSVRILQDAFF

v_call: TRBV19
clone_size: .
j_call: TRBJ2-2
cdr3_aa: CASRIAGELFF

v_call: TRBV7-2
clone_size: .
j_call: TRBJ1-4
cdr3_aa: CASSSISTTNEKLFF

v_call: TRBV11-1
clone_size: .
j_call: TRBJ2-3
cdr3_aa: CASSLATDTQYF

v_call: TRBV5-1
clone_size: .
j_call: TRBJ1-6
cdr3_aa: CASSFLGQGDSPLHF

v_call: TRBV9
clone_size: .
j_call: TRBJ2-6
cdr3_aa: CASKRGGISSGANVLTF

v_call: TRBV18
clone_size: .
j_call: TRBJ2-7
cdr3_aa: CASSPGTGQGSYEQYF

v_call: TRBV19
clone_size: .
j_call: TRBJ2-7
cdr3_aa: CASSLRAMGANLYEQYF

v_call: TRBV18
clone_size: .
j_call: TRBJ1-5
cdr3_aa: CASSPEQNNQPQHF

v_call: TRBV10-3
clone_size: few
j_call: TRBJ1-1
cdr3_aa: CAISETGGSFF

v_call: TRBV5-4
clone_size: once
j_call: TRBJ1-1
cdr3_aa: CASSLEGAGSEAFF

v_call: TRBV5-8
clone_size: .
j_call: TRBJ1-3
cdr3_aa: CASSPGRRLGNTIYF

v_call: TRBV9
clone_size: .
j_call: TRBJ1-1
cdr3_aa: CASSVGDRGTEAFF

v_call: TRBV10-2
clone_size: .
j_call: TRBJ2-1
cdr3_aa: CASMVSDRVNEQFF

v_call: TRBV13
clone_size: .
j_call: TRBJ2-3
cdr3_aa: CASSTRDRFTDTQYF

v_call: TRBV7-2
clone_size: .
j_call: TRBJ2-5
cdr3_aa: CASSKAGEETQYF

v_call: TRBV5-6
clone_size: .
j_call: TRBJ2-2
cdr3_aa: CASSPGTSRFTGELFF

v_call: TRBV7-2
clone_size: .
j_call: TRBJ2-5
cdr3_aa: CASSVQGGETQYF

v_call: TRBV2
clone_size: few
j_call: TRBJ1-2
cdr3_aa: CASSLQGANYGYTF

v_call: TRBV7-2
clone_size: .
j_call: TRBJ2-7
cdr3_aa: CASSTQTGAYEQYF

v_call: TRBV29-1
clone_size: .
j_call: TRBJ2-5
cdr3_aa: CSVEAFQETQYF

v_call: TRBV4-3
clone_size: .
j_call: TRBJ1-2
cdr3_aa: CASSQSVGNYGYTF

v_call: TRBV6-1
clone_size: .
j_call: TRBJ2-1
cdr3_aa: CASELAGGPSNEQFF

v_call: TRBV30
clone_size: .
j_call: TRBJ2-5
cdr3_aa: CAWSVYGRETQYF

v_call: TRBV7-2
clone_size: .
j_call: TRBJ2-4
cdr3_aa: CASSLSPRFLAKNIQYF

v_call: TRBV5-1
clone_size: few
j_call: TRBJ1-2
cdr3_aa: CASSPTGNTVDGYTF

v_call: TRBV6-5
clone_size: .
j_call: TRBJ1-5
cdr3_aa: CASRPFGGNQPQHF

v_call: TRBV7-3
clone_size: .
j_call: TRBJ2-3
cdr3_aa: CASGPGPDTQYF

v_call: TRBV15
clone_size: .
j_call: TRBJ2-2
cdr3_aa: CATSRWGTAGELFF

v_call: TRBV29-1
clone_size: .
j_call: TRBJ1-5
cdr3_aa: CSVIIGGTGANQPQHF

v_call: TRBV5-6
clone_size: once
j_call: TRBJ1-5
cdr3_aa: CASSRRGPNQPQHF

v_call: TRBV28
clone_size: .
j_call: TRBJ1-1
cdr3_aa: CASSLAGTEAFF

v_call: TRBV6-5
clone_size: .
j_call: TRBJ2-3
cdr3_aa: CASSFLEREDTQYF

v_call: TRBV4-2
clone_size: .
j_call: TRBJ2-7
cdr3_aa: CASSQDIDRGPGRYEQYF

v_call: TRBV5-4
clone_size: .
j_call: TRBJ2-3
cdr3_aa: CASSSARHRGPSSTDTQYF

v_call: TRBV4-2
clone_size: once
j_call: TRBJ1-1
cdr3_aa: CASSQGGRIMNTEAFF

v_call: TRBV9
clone_size: few
j_call: TRBJ1-1
cdr3_aa: CASSVGHRGTSEAFF

v_call: TRBV7-2
clone_size: .
j_call: TRBJ1-5
cdr3_aa: CASSSGTWGNQPQHF

v_call: TRBV25-1
clone_size: .
j_call: TRBJ1-1
cdr3_aa: CASRPRTGSTEAFF

v_call: TRBV6-5
clone_size: .
j_call: TRBJ1-2
cdr3_aa: CASSGTQANYGYTF

v_call: TRBV4-1
clone_size: .
j_call: TRBJ1-3
cdr3_aa: CASSQESDLTRSTIYF

v_call: TRBV30
clone_size: .
j_call: TRBJ1-1
cdr3_aa: CAGGFGWNTEAFF

v_call: TRBV6-5
clone_size: .
j_call: TRBJ2-7
cdr3_aa: CASSFNTGSDSYEQYF

v_call: TRBV6-6
clone_size: .
j_call: TRBJ2-3
cdr3_aa: CASSGGALDTQYF

v_call: TRBV6-5
clone_size: .
j_call: TRBJ1-2
cdr3_aa: CASSYSTGRPYGYTF

v_call: TRBV9
clone_size: .
j_call: TRBJ2-1
cdr3_aa: CASTSGVGDYNEQFF

v_call: TRBV7-2
clone_size: .
j_call: TRBJ2-5
cdr3_aa: CASSLGAQETQYF